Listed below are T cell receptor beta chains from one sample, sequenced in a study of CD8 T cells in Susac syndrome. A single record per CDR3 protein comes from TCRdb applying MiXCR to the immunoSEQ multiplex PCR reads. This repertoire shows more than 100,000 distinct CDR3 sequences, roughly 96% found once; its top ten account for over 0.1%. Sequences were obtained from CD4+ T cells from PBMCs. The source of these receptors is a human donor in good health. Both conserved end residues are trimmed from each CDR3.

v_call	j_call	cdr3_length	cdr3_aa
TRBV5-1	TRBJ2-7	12	ASSKTGTSYEQY
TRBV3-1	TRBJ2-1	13	ASSQGLAGYNEQF
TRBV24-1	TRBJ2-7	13	ATSDPRGRRDEQY
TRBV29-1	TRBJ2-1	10	SSLPGNNEQF
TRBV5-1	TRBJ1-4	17	ASSGGGAQLLSTNEKLF
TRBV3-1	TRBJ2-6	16	ASSPAPYVRSGANVLT
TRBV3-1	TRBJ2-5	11	ASSQGSRETQY
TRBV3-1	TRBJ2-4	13	ASGDGGMAKNIQY
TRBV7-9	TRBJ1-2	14	ASSLETGDMNYGYT
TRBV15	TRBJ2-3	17	ATSRDRLAGGKNTDTQY